This T cell receptor beta chain appears in the sequencing data of a study of a mutant IDH1 vaccine in newly diagnosed glioma. The overall study: Treated patients showed a male proportion of approximately 62%, a female proportion of around 40%, and a mean age of roughly 40 years. Those enrolled had earlier been treated with radiotherapy, temozolomide, or both, mostly both. Study-level findings and limits: Vaccine-induced immune responses occurred in less than 95% of patients.

This clone was recorded a few times. Its antigen is undetermined. Time point specified: baseline, week 1 (first vaccination visit). The treatment is: pre-vaccination baseline after standard-of-care therapy. Each donor presented with a new WHO grade 3 or 4 astrocytoma that tested IDH1-mutant and showed ATRX loss. Assay used: immunoSEQ multiplex PCR; TCRdb lists only in-frame clones, some missing. The table has tens of thousands of clones, around 79% seen once. CDR3 size: 11 residues. V was shortened by 3 bases and J by 5 bases, with 4 bases between the two germline ends. The germline V gene has CDR1 SNHLY and CDR2 FYNNEI.

The sequence derives from a middle-aged man with glioma. Some clones in this sample may be carry-over from other donors' samples. The chain combines TRBV2 with TRBJ2-5; D gene ambiguous. The sequencing used PBMCs, collected from a glioma patient treated with radiotherapy, temozolomide or both. The CDR3 loop reads CASSELETQYF. CDR3 nucleotide sequence: TGTGCCAGCAGTGAGTTGGAGACCCAGTACTTC.